This TCR beta chain is from a study of shared clonotypes between healthy human individuals. General study points: A generally larger estimated richness was seen in naive subsets than in memory subsets. The donor pool, a small one, limited the genetic and exposure-history diversity represented.

Concerning this clone: The antigen is unknown.

The repertoire was sequenced with immunoSEQ multiplex PCR; TCRdb's copy has only in-frame clones and lacks some. The top ten clones hold about 1.6% of a sample with a few million clones, 93% of them seen once. V was trimmed by 6 bases and J by 9 bases, leaving 21 bases between them. This CDR3 has 15 amino acids. Germline assignment: CDR1 MGHRA and CDR2 YSYEKL. Selected positively for CCR7 and CD45RO-negative, naive CD8 cells excluded terminally differentiated effector memory CD45RA+ cells. The rearrangement links TRBV4-1 to TRBJ2-1; weak D call: TRBD1 (5 bases). This TCR derives from a man between 18 and 35 years old in good health. Some clones in this sample may be carry-over from other donors' samples. Sequencing was carried out using naive CD8+ T cells from PBMCs. CDR3 amino acids: CASSLNSWGPGEQFF. As DNA, the CDR3 is TGCGCCAGCAGTCTGAATTCGTGGGGCCCCGGTGAGCAGTTCTTC.